Following are 21 T cell receptor beta chains from one sample sequenced in a study of control samples from healthy donors and cancer patients. TCRdb's copy holds only in-frame clones and misses some; the assay was immunoSEQ multiplex PCR. The sample lists 150,000 or so clones, just under 95% occurring once. Sequenced: blood. The source of these receptors is a man in his forties in good health.

This clone was found once. The chain combines TRBV6-5 with TRBJ2-3; 9 bases match TRBD2. The CDR3 loop spans 15 amino acids. Looked up from germline, CDR1 is MNHEY and CDR2 is SVGAGI. With 7 bases clipped from V and 2 bases from J, the junction kept 7 bases outside the gene matches. The CDR3 reads CASTTRLADTDTQYF. CDR3 bases: TGTGCCAGCACAACGAGACTAGCGGACACAGATACGCAGTATTTT.

The chain recombines TRBV5-5 with TRBJ2-7; D might be TRBD1 (5 bases). V dropped 4 bases and J dropped 3 bases, with 17 bases sitting between them. Per the germline V gene, CDR1 is SGHKS and CDR2 is YYEKEE (reference sequence). This CDR3 has 15 amino acids. The CDR3 loop is CASSLSTLTGYEQYF. The CDR3 DNA reads as TGTGCCAGCAGCCTATCGACCCTTACAGGCTACGAGCAGTACTTC.

The chain employs TRBV14 and TRBJ2-1; the match to TRBD2 covers 13 bases. The CDR3 has 16 amino acids. The J segment lost 7 bases and the V segment lost 4 bases, leaving 7 bases of the junction unmatched. From germline, CDR1 is SGHDN and CDR2 FVKESK. The chain's CDR3 is CASSRLTSGGRNEQFF. In DNA form, the CDR3 reads TGTGCCAGCAGCCGACTGACTAGCGGGGGGAGAAATGAGCAGTTCTTC.

The rearrangement joins TRBV27 to TRBJ2-7; D is ambiguous. The V gene lost 4 bases and the J gene lost 0 bases, with 7 bases spanning the gap. Per the germline V gene, CDR1 is MNHEY and CDR2 is SMNVEV (reference sequence). The CDR3 covers 13 residues. CDR3 DNA sequence: TGTGCCAGCAGTTCGTCCTTCTCCTACGAGCAGTACTTC. Its translation is CASSSSFSYEQYF.

This clone was found once. This rearrangement joins TRBV9 to TRBJ1-3; tentative D call: TRBD1 (5 bases). The CDR3 has 16 amino acids. Trimming pared 4 bases from V and 0 bases from J, leaving 14 bases between. CDR1 and CDR2 from the germline V gene are SGDLS and YYNGEE. The CDR3, as DNA: TGTGCCAGCAGCACTGGGACGCTTCACTCTGGAAACACCATATATTTT. Its protein product is CASSTGTLHSGNTIYF.

The chain carries TRBV5-1 and TRBJ1-6; TRBD1 aligns across 9 bases. This CDR3 spans 14 amino acids. The germline V gene encodes CDR1 SGHRS and CDR2 YFSETQ. Trimming cost V 3 bases and J 10 bases; bases outside gene matches: 5. DNA of the CDR3: TGCGCCAGCAGCTGGGGACAGGGTGGATCACCCCTCCACTTT. Translating gives CASSWGQGGSPLHF.

CDR3 in DNA: TGTGCCAGTAGTATCCGACAGGGCCAGCCCCAGCATTTT. It is translated as CASSIRQGQPQHF. The chain recombines TRBV19 with TRBJ1-5; 7 nucleotides agree with TRBD1. This CDR3 is 13 amino acids long. Germline V gene data show CDR1 as LNHDA and CDR2 as SQIVND (reference sequence). V was pared by 3 bases and J by 7 bases, with 3 bases of the junction left unmatched.

The chain employs TRBV28 and TRBJ2-2; no reliable D call. V was clipped by 2 bases and J by 8 bases, with 12 bases between them. The CDR3 extends over 14 amino acids. The germline gives CDR1 MDHEN, CDR2 SYDVKM. As DNA, the CDR3 is TGTGCCAGCAGTTTAAGCTCCATGGCGGGGGAGCTGTTTTTT. This translates into CASSLSSMAGELFF.

The count of this clone is one. The chain is built from TRBV30 and TRBJ2-6, with 12 nucleotides matching TRBD2. Per germline, CDR1 GTSNPN and CDR2 SVGIG (reference sequence). CDR3 length: 15 amino acids. V gave up 7 bases and J gave up 0 bases; unmatched junction bases: 1. CDR3 in amino acids: CALTSGGSGANVLTF. Written as DNA, the CDR3 is TGTGCCTTGACTAGCGGGGGCTCTGGGGCCAACGTCCTGACTTTC.

The rearrangement joins TRBV11-2 to TRBJ1-6; 11 nucleotides agree with TRBD1. Germline assignment: CDR1 SGHAT and CDR2 FQNNGV. The CDR3 has 14 residues. V lost 8 bases and J lost 7; bases outside the gene matches: 4. CDR3 nucleotides: TGTGCCAGCTCCGGGACAGGGGGAAATTCACCCCTCCACTTT. This encodes CASSGTGGNSPLHF.

The chain has TRBV12-5 and TRBJ1-3; D is possibly TRBD1 (5 bases). Germline-derived CDR1 and CDR2 are LGHNT and FRNRAP. Between the trimmed V and J ends, which lost 4 bases and 0 bases, there was a span of 10 bases. The CDR3 loop spans 15 amino acids. CDR3 DNA sequence: TGTGCTAGTGGTTCCCGGGGGGGCTCTGGAAACACCATATATTTT. Residues: CASGSRGGSGNTIYF. The full variable domain, rest sourced from reference TRBV12-5 and TRBJ1-3, is DARVTQTPRHKVTEMGQEVTMRCQPILGHNTVFWYRQTMMQGLELLAYFRNRAPLDDSGMPKDRFSAEMPDATLATLKIQPSEPRDSAVYFCASGSRGGSGNTIYFGEGSWLTVV.

The V call is TRBV5-1, the J call TRBJ2-2, with D unclear. The V end lost 0 bases, the J end lost 1 base, and 10 bases lay between the germline ends. Germline CDR1 reads SGHRS; CDR2 reads YFSETQ. The CDR3 is made up of 16 amino acids. CDR3 sequence: CASSLVPSGNTGELFF. In nucleotides, the CDR3 is TGCGCCAGCAGCTTGGTTCCCTCGGGGAACACCGGGGAGCTGTTTTTT.

The rearrangement joins TRBV18 to TRBJ1-2; tentative D call: TRBD1 (5 bases). The V end was cut by 6 bases, the J end by 2 bases, with 10 bases between. The CDR3 totals 13 residues. CDR1 is KGHSH, CDR2 LQKENI, per germline. The CDR3 here is CASSGTSNYGYTF. CDR3 sequence (DNA): TGTGCCAGCTCTGGGACCTCGAACTATGGCTACACCTTC.

The rearrangement links TRBV4-2 to TRBJ2-3; 9 nucleotides match TRBD1. The trim removed 2 bases at V and 1 base at J, leaving 4 bases unmatched. Germline V CDR1 and CDR2: LGHNA, YNFKEQ. The CDR3 extends over 16 amino acids. CDR3 DNA sequence: TGTGCCAGCAGCCAAAAACAGGGGGCCGGCACAGATACGCAGTATTTT. Its protein is CASSQKQGAGTDTQYF.

Points on this clone: A read error may account for a junction end that differs from germline. The rearrangement joins TRBV7-9 to TRBJ1-2; 9 nucleotides line up with TRBD1. CDR3 length: 14 amino acids. The germline V gene has CDR1 SEHNR and CDR2 FQNEAQ (reference sequence). The CDR3 DNA sequence: TGTGCCAGCAACTTAGCGGGGACAGGGAATGGCTACACCTTC. Translation: CASNLAGTGNGYTF.

The chain uses TRBV2 and TRBJ1-3, with D possibly matching TRBD1 (5 bases). CDR1 SNHLY and CDR2 FYNNEI come from the germline V gene. CDR3 size: 16 residues. Trimming stripped 3 bases from V and 3 bases from J, with 15 bases between. CDR3 sequence: CASSESGVLSGNTIYF. CDR3 coding DNA: TGTGCCAGCAGTGAGTCGGGGGTTCTAAGTGGAAACACCATATATTTT.

The rearrangement uses TRBV6-6 and TRBJ1-2, with D perhaps TRBD1 (6 bases). Trimming took 8 bases from V and 8 from J, leaving 9 bases between them. The CDR3 runs to 10 residues. Looked up from germline, CDR1 is MNHNY and CDR2 is SVGAGI (reference sequence). The CDR3 spells CASLGGGYTF. The DNA of the CDR3 is TGTGCCAGCCTAGGGGGAGGCTACACCTTC.

The rearrangement joins TRBV5-5 to TRBJ1-4; weak D call: TRBD1 (5 bases). This CDR3 comprises 17 residues. Germline CDR1 reads SGHKS; CDR2 reads YYEKEE (reference sequence). V lost 4 bases to trimming and J lost 0 bases, with 16 bases between them. The CDR3 nucleotides are TGTGCCAGCAGCCGGACACTCGATGGGGCAACTAATGAAAAACTGTTTTTT. Its protein is CASSRTLDGATNEKLFF.

This chain joins TRBV27 and TRBJ1-1, with a tentative D call TRBD1 (5 bases). The CDR3 has 13 residues. The V end was cut by 2 bases, the J end by 3 bases, with 7 bases between. Per germline, CDR1 MNHEY and CDR2 SMNVEV (reference sequence). CDR3 coding DNA: TGTGCCAGCAGTTTAGGGGCGGACACTGAAGCTTTCTTT. It encodes CASSLGADTEAFF.

The V and J genes are TRBV7-2 and TRBJ2-7; D not resolved. The CDR3 is made up of 15 amino acids. V gave up 1 base and J gave up 5 bases, with 15 bases separating them. Germline CDR1 SGHTA, CDR2 FQGNSA. The CDR3 DNA sequence: TGTGCCAGCAGCTTAGTTCCAGGCTCTGGGAACGAGCAGTACTTC. The encoded protein is CASSLVPGSGNEQYF.

The count of this clone is one. The chain couples TRBV14 to TRBJ2-1; TRBD2 is a possible D gene (6 bases). CDR3 length: 14 amino acids. Trimming removed 1 base from V and 8 bases from J, with 12 bases in between. The germline V gene encodes CDR1 SGHDN and CDR2 FVKESK. The CDR3 spells CASSQVGWGDEQFF. CDR3 DNA: TGTGCCAGCAGCCAAGTAGGGTGGGGGGATGAGCAGTTCTTC.